This T cell receptor (beta chain) was observed in a study of T cells in Graves' hyperthyroidism and ophthalmopathy (dated by TCRdb to the late 2010s). For the wider study: Peripheral blood samples were taken at the time of initial diagnosis, prior to any treatment. A discovery cohort of about 95 patients, about 40 with Graves' ophthalmopathy and 55 to 65 with stable Graves' hyperthyroidism, was used to find distinguishing TCR V-J signatures. Prospective prediction of ophthalmopathy was tested in an independent validation cohort consisting of 18 to 20 hyperthyroidism patients and around 16 patients who later progressed to ophthalmopathy. The 95 to 100 discovery patients were randomly divided into training and test sets at a 7:3 ratio. In roughly six Graves' hyperthyroidism patients, the study also compared T-cell repertoires from thyroid tissue with T-cell repertoires from blood. Following sampling, methimazole starting at 30 mg daily was given to hyperthyroidism patients, and high-dose intravenous methylprednisolone was given to ophthalmopathy patients. TCR Vbeta CDR3 sequencing of around 130 peripheral blood samples (over 40 ophthalmopathy, approximately 80 hyperthyroidism and roughly 17 progressor patients) is reported in the paper.

The TCR beta CDR3 regions were amplified from RNA transcripts. A first-round RT-PCR of the TCR CDR3 used the HTBI primer set with the Qiagen OneStep RT-PCR kit. Libraries were constructed in a second round of multiplex PCR, after which size selection and purification were carried out. Libraries were sequenced paired-end with 100 bp reads on an Illumina HiSeq2000. The original pipeline was this. SOAPnuke was used to process the raw data, throwing out any read that contained adapters or uncalled bases, had a mean Phred below 15, or lacked an exact constant-primer or identifier match. COPE v1.2.5 was used to merge the high-quality paired reads, and each unique nucleotide sequence was defined as a clonotype. MiTCR v1.1 was used to align clonotypes to the IMGT TRBV, TRBD and TRBJ reference segments. The analysis included only V-J combinations with a frequency above 0.0001, which together covered more than 98% of the repertoires. A TCS score was defined as the ratio between F50 (clonal expansion) and ExV (chaos), using BLOSUM62-based TCRdist between CDR3 peptides within each V-J. Welch's t-statistics and random forest reduced around 550 V-J features to 13, which were used in a naive Bayes classifier (R e1071). TCRdb reprocessing: public reads trimmed at Q25 with fastp, clones called with MiXCR, in-frame beta chains kept. CDR3 protein duplicates are merged, each entry listing the most common genes and DNA. These V and J calls originate from TCRdb's pipeline instead of the authors' own analysis. This sample is represented by approximately 600,000 distinct CDR3 sequences; about 14% of them were singletons. The ten largest clones represent 5.8% of the sample.

V drops 6 bases and J drops 0 bases, leaving 12 bases in between. Taken from cysteine to phenylalanine, the CDR3 has 14 residues. The kept DNA is CDR3 alone, 42 bases in frame from the first base. CDR1 LGHNT and CDR2 FRNRAP are derived from the germline V gene. Beyond this particular receptor, the publication reports: A model built on a 13 V-J signature distinguished ophthalmopathy from stable hyperthyroidism, reaching roughly 88% sensitivity and 81.08% specificity in cross-validation and 80%/75% in testing. Sample size was not statistically predetermined, and investigators were not blinded to group allocation. Most expanded thyroid clonotypes (frequency above 0.001) were also detected in blood, a finding suggesting that blood repertoires may reflect thyroid immune responses. During validation, the model predicted progression to ophthalmopathy a median of approximately 6 months ahead of onset, with more than 55% sensitivity and around 72% specificity.

Hyperthyroidism patients were aged 18 to 65 years and newly diagnosed, with disease duration of less than 2 months. Any patient with an uncontrolled infection, another autoimmune disease, pregnancy or lactation was excluded. Diagnoses relied on clinical symptoms, serum thyroxine and TRAb, thyroid ultrasound and orbital computed tomography. For progressor patients, blood was drawn at the first diagnosis of hyperthyroidism, before any ophthalmopathy symptoms had appeared. PBMCs were separated from approximately 9.9 ml of fresh peripheral blood using Ficoll-Paque density gradient centrifugation. Progressor patients were initially diagnosed with Graves' hyperthyroidism and developed ophthalmopathy during follow-up. Trizol reagent was used to extract total RNA, and RNA quality was then checked on an Agilent 2100 Bioanalyzer. This clonotype was seen at least ten times. It has no known antigen specificity. Qualities for individual bases were not recorded, and no much larger clone is one base off.

The chain uses TRBV12-5 and TRBJ2-7; the D gene assignment is perhaps TRBD1 or TRBD2, with each matching 5 bases. This receptor was identified in a woman between 25 and 40 years old with Graves' hyperthyroidism that later progressed to Graves' ophthalmopathy. Source material: blood. The nucleotides read TGTGCTAGTGGGGGGGATTTCATCTCCTACGAGCAGTACTTC. This gives the protein CASGGDFISYEQYF.